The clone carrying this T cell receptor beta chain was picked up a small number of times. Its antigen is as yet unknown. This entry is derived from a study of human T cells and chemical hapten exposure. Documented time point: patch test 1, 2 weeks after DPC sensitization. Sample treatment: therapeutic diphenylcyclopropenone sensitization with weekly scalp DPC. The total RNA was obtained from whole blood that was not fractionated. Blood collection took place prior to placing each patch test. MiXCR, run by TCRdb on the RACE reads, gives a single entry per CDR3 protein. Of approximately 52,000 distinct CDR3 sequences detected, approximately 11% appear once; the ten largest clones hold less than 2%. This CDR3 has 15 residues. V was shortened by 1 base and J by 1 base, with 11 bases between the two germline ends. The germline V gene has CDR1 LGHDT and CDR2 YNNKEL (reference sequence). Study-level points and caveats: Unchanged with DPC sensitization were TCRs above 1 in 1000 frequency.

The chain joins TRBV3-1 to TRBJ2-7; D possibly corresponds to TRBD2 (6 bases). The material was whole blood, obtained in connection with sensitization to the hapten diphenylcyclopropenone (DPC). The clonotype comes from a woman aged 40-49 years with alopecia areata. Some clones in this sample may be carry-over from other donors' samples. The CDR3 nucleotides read TGTGCCAGCAGCCAAGGGCCTGGGACTTCCTACGAGCAGTACTTC. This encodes CASSQGPGTSYEQYF.